One sample yielded the 13 T cell receptor beta chains listed below, sequenced in a study of OX40 agonist ivuxolimab in advanced cancers. The method was immunoSEQ multiplex PCR; TCRdb's version includes in-frame clones alone and lacks a portion of them. The table records 15,000 to 20,000 clones, around 86% of them present only once. This specimen was CD4+ or CD8+ T cells sorted from blood, taken in a trial of the OX40 agonist ivuxolimab. The receptors were sampled from an adult with an advanced solid tumor such as melanoma, head and neck, liver or kidney cancer.

V and J are TRBV28 and TRBJ2-2; D remains ambiguous. CDR3 length: 11 amino acids. Trimming pared 3 bases from V and 8 bases from J, leaving 4 bases between. The germline CDR1 and CDR2 sequences are MDHEN and SYDVKM. CDR3: CASSFSGELFF. The CDR3, as DNA: TGTGCCAGCAGTTTCTCAGGGGAGCTGTTTTTT.

The J gene is TRBJ1-5, the V gene TRBV6-5; D may be TRBD1 (5 bases). Germline CDR1 is MNHEY and CDR2 is SVGAGI. With 6 bases removed from V and 4 bases from J, the gap between germline ends came to 13 bases. The CDR3 length is 14 residues. CDR3 loop: CASSTGPGNQPQHF. The DNA of the CDR3 is TGTGCCAGCAGCACGGGACCAGGGAATCAGCCCCAGCATTTT.

This chain links TRBV7-9 with TRBJ1-5; 8 bases map to TRBD1. CDR1 is SEHNR and CDR2 is FQNEAQ in the germline V gene (reference sequence). The CDR3 loop spans 14 amino acids. Trimming at V came to 5 bases and at J to 4 bases, leaving 4 bases not matched to a gene. CDR3 DNA sequence: TGTGCCAGCAGCCAAGGGACAGGTAATCAGCCCCAGCATTTT. Residues: CASSQGTGNQPQHF.

This chain joins TRBV18 and TRBJ2-1; 9 nucleotides agree with TRBD1. Germline CDR1 reads KGHSH; CDR2 reads LQKENI. The CDR3 runs to 15 residues. Trimming at V came to 1 base and at J to 6 bases, leaving 4 bases not matched to a gene. This CDR3 reads CASSPRDREGNEQFF. The CDR3 coding sequence is TGTGCCAGCTCACCACGGGACAGGGAGGGCAATGAGCAGTTCTTC. Variable domain in full (rest from reference TRBV18 and TRBJ2-1): NAGVMQNPRHLVRRRGQEARLRCSPMKGHSHVYWYRQLPEEGLKFMVYLQKENIIDESGMPKERFSAEFPKEGPSILRIQQVVRGDSAAYFCASSPRDREGNEQFFGPGTRLTVL.

This clone was recorded only once. The J gene is TRBJ2-3, the V gene TRBV11-3, with D possibly called TRBD1 or TRBD2 (5 bases each). The CDR3 has 14 residues. Germline values: CDR1 SGHNT, CDR2 YENEEA. V was clipped by 3 bases and J by 0 bases, with 7 bases between them. The CDR3 coding sequence is TGTGCCAGCAGCTTCCGGGACAGCACAGATACGCAGTATTTT. Its translation is CASSFRDSTDTQYF.

The V and J genes are TRBV19 and TRBJ2-3; 7 bases are shared with TRBD2. V shed 3 bases, J shed 5 bases, and the junction held 11 bases outside the gene matches. The CDR3 length is 16 residues. From germline, CDR1 is LNHDA and CDR2 SQIVND (reference sequence). This chain's CDR3 is CASSMTGEGHGDTQYF. Here the CDR3 DNA reads TGTGCCAGTAGTATGACGGGGGAGGGCCACGGAGATACGCAGTATTTT.

The chain links TRBV7-9 to TRBJ1-5; D ambiguous. CDR3 length: 12 residues. Trimming pared 1 base from V and 7 bases from J, leaving 5 bases between. Germline CDR1 SEHNR, CDR2 FQNEAQ (reference sequence). CDR3 amino acids: CASSLEGQPQHF. CDR3 DNA sequence: TGTGCCAGCAGCTTAGAGGGCCAGCCCCAGCATTTT.

The gene calls are TRBV4-1 and TRBJ2-7; weak D call: TRBD1 (5 bases). V lost 3 bases, J lost 0 bases, and 12 bases lay in between. This CDR3 is 15 amino acids long. Germline loops: CDR1 MGHRA, CDR2 YSYEKL. CDR3 nucleotides: TGCGCCAGCAGCCAGGGGCCGGAGAGCTCCTACGAGCAGTACTTC. It translates to CASSQGPESSYEQYF.

The chain is built from TRBV27 and TRBJ2-2; no reliable D call. Germline V CDR1 and CDR2: MNHEY, SMNVEV (reference sequence). This CDR3 has 14 amino acids. V was trimmed by 3 bases and J by 6 bases, leaving 11 bases between them. CDR3 region: CASSFFTLSGELFF. The CDR3 nucleotides read TGTGCCAGCAGTTTCTTTACCCTATCCGGGGAGCTGTTTTTT.

This clone showed up just once. The CDR3 is CASSAIGPNEKLFF. Written as DNA, the CDR3 is TGTGCCAGCAGTGCGATTGGGCCTAATGAAAAACTGTTTTTT. The chain joins TRBV2 to TRBJ1-4; D is undetermined. Germline V lookup: CDR1 SNHLY, CDR2 FYNNEI. V was shortened by 4 bases and J by 3 bases, with 9 bases between the two germline ends. The CDR3 spans 14 residues. The full variable domain, its missing parts supplied by reference TRBV2 and TRBJ1-4, is EPEVTQTPSHQVTQMGQEVILRCVPISNHLYFYWYRQILGQKVEFLVSFYNNEISEKSEIFDDQFSVERPDGSNFTLKIRSTKLEDSAMYFCASSAIGPNEKLFFGSGTQLSVL.

This chain links TRBV6-6 with TRBJ2-1; the match to TRBD2 covers 7 bases. The CDR3 spans 14 residues. V dropped 5 bases and J dropped 7; count of bases not matched to a gene: 8. The germline V gene has CDR1 MNHNY and CDR2 SVGAGI (reference sequence). DNA for the CDR3: TGTGCCAGCAGTGGCAGACTAGCACCGAATGAGCAGTTCTTC. Amino acids: CASSGRLAPNEQFF.

This chain connects TRBV5-6 to TRBJ2-2; TRBD2 matches at 7 bases. Germline CDR1 reads SGHDT; CDR2 reads YYEEEE. The CDR3 is 15 residues long. With V trimmed by 5 bases and J by 6 bases, 10 bases remained unmatched. The CDR3 region has the DNA TGTGCCAGCAGTCGCGGGAGAAATCGTCCCGGGGAGCTGTTTTTT. Translating it yields CASSRGRNRPGELFF.

The rearrangement uses TRBV19 and TRBJ2-1; D may be TRBD2 (6 bases). The CDR3 is 11 amino acids. V was shortened by 7 bases and J by 10 bases, with 11 bases between the two germline ends. The germline CDR1 and CDR2 sequences are LNHDA and SQIVND (reference sequence). Here the CDR3 reads CASTVGREQFF. As DNA, the CDR3 is TGTGCCAGTACCGTGGGGAGGGAGCAGTTCTTC.